The T cell receptor beta chain under discussion was sequenced for a study of T cells in tuberculosis. Using immunoSEQ multiplex PCR, the repertoire was profiled, and TCRdb retains in-frame clones only, with some absent. The table lists approximately 30,000 clones, 87% of them singletons. Described time point: new active TB diagnosis, blood taken before or within 7 days of starting treatment. HIV-seronegative South African adults aged 18 years or older had newly diagnosed active tuberculosis. CDR1 and CDR2 from the germline V gene are MGHRA and YSYEKL. CDR3 size: 12 residues. Trimming pared 5 bases from V and 7 bases from J, leaving 11 bases between. General study points: Active tuberculosis patients had shorter CDR3-alpha; the beta difference was nonsignificant.

In the case of this clone: Its antigen is not identified.

The source was PBMCs, collected at tuberculosis diagnosis. The chain has TRBV4-1 and TRBJ1-1; weak D call: TRBD1 (6 bases). The sequence was collected from an adult with tuberculosis. The CDR3 region is CASSGRTVEAFF. CDR3 in DNA: TGCGCCAGCAGCGGAAGGACAGTTGAAGCTTTCTTT.